This T cell receptor beta chain was recovered during a study of beta chain features in type 1 diabetes. General observations from the study: For Type 1 diabetes patients, all four CD4+ subsets carried TCRB CDR3s that were moderately but significantly shorter. Since sequencing was performed on cDNA, cells with high TCR expression could be over-represented.

Sorted CD4+ subsets: naive, central memory, regulatory, stem cell-like memory (CD45RO/CCR7/CD25/CD127/CD95/CD27 panel). Isolated RNA was reverse transcribed in full, so expressed TCRB transcripts were sequenced. TCRdb's copy holds only in-frame clones and misses some; the assay was immunoSEQ multiplex PCR. The sample comprises roughly 400,000 clones, over 8.5% of which are singletons, and roughly 0.54% rests with the top ten. Details on this clone: Antigen: not known.

This CDR3 comprises 15 residues. Trimming removed 2 bases from V and 2 bases from J, with 11 bases in between. The V gene's germline CDR1 is MNHEY and CDR2 SVGAGI. What was sequenced was central memory CD4+ T cells from blood. The chain recombines TRBV6-5 with TRBJ2-3; TRBD1 is a possible D gene (6 bases). This receptor was taken from a man aged 25 to 40 with type 1 diabetes. CDR3 amino acids: CASSYDRPATDTQYF. DNA of the CDR3: TGTGCCAGCAGTTACGACAGGCCAGCCACAGATACGCAGTATTTT.